A selection of T cell receptor beta chains follows, all from one sample in a study of blood T cell repertoires in COVID-19. Profiled with immunoSEQ multiplex PCR; TCRdb holds only in-frame clones, not every one. The data contain approximately 250,000 clones, around nine tenths of them singletons. The sequenced sample consisted of peripheral blood. These receptors were taken from a man aged 40-55 years with active or convalescent COVID-19. The CDR3 runs from the conserved cysteine through the conserved F or W. D genes are given only for firm matches. Expanded clones are given a class, and other clones once, few, many or no size at all.

CDR3 DNA	CDR3 protein	J gene	clone size	V gene	D gene
TGTGCCAGCAGTTTAGCGGGAGGGGCGGATACGCAGTATTTT	CASSLAGGADTQYF	TRBJ2-3	.	TRBV27	TRBD2
TGTGCCTGGACTAGAGGTGGGGGGAGCTCCTACGAGCAGTACTTC	CAWTRGGGSSYEQYF	TRBJ2-7	.	TRBV30	.
TGCGCCAGCAGCTTGAGTAGCCGTCAAGAGACCCAGTACTTC	CASSLSSRQETQYF	TRBJ2-5	.	TRBV5-1	.
TGCAGCGTTGCTCTCCCTAGTGAAAACACCGGGGAGCTGTTTTTT	CSVALPSENTGELFF	TRBJ2-2	.	TRBV29-1	.
TGTGCCAGCAGTTACCTCGGGGACTCTCGAACTGAAGCTTTCTTT	CASSYLGDSRTEAFF	TRBJ1-1	.	TRBV6-5	.
TGTGCCAGCAGCTCCACAGAACGCTATGGCTACACCTTC	CASSSTERYGYTF	TRBJ1-2	.	TRBV7-9	.
TGTGCCAGCAGCTTGACTAGCGGGGGCGTAGGGGAGCAGTTCTTC	CASSLTSGGVGEQFF	TRBJ2-1	.	TRBV5-4	TRBD2
TGCGCCAGCAGTGAGTCGACAGCCTCCTACAATGAGCAGTTCTTC	CASSESTASYNEQFF	TRBJ2-1	.	TRBV10-1	.
TGTGCCACCAGTGGTATACAGGGGGCTCAAGAGACCCAGTACTTC	CATSGIQGAQETQYF	TRBJ2-5	.	TRBV24-1	TRBD1
TGTGCCAGCAGTTTCGCAACGACAGGGGGTAACACTGAAGCTTTCTTT	CASSFATTGGNTEAFF	TRBJ1-1	.	TRBV28	TRBD1
TGCAGTGCTAGTTTGGGGGGACCGAACACTGAAGCTTTCTTT	CSASLGGPNTEAFF	TRBJ1-1	.	TRBV20-1	.
TGTGCCAGCAGTGTAACAGGGGGGGATCAGCCCCAGCATTTT	CASSVTGGDQPQHF	TRBJ1-5	.	TRBV2	TRBD1
TGTGCCAGCTCACCTCCCGCAGGGGTTGGAAACACCATATATTTT	CASSPPAGVGNTIYF	TRBJ1-3	.	TRBV18	.
TGCGCCAGCCAGACAGGGGATCGTTCACCCCTCCACTTT	CASQTGDRSPLHF	TRBJ1-6	.	TRBV5-1	TRBD1
TGTGCCAGCAGCCGGGAGCGAGGCACAGATACGCAGTATTTT	CASSRERGTDTQYF	TRBJ2-3	.	TRBV6-5	.
TGTGCCAGCAGTCCCTCCGGGACAGGGCCTGCTGGAGGCTATGGCTACACCTTC	CASSPSGTGPAGGYGYTF	TRBJ1-2	.	TRBV6-6	TRBD1
TGTGCCAGCAGCTTGGAGATGATTCCTAACTCCTACGAGCAGTACTTC	CASSLEMIPNSYEQYF	TRBJ2-7	.	TRBV5-5	.
TGTGCCTGGAGTAAGAGGGGAGGAACAGATACGCAGTATTTT	CAWSKRGGTDTQYF	TRBJ2-3	once	TRBV30	.
TGCAGTGGGGGAGGGCAGGGAGAGACCCAGTACTTC	CSGGGQGETQYF	TRBJ2-5	.	TRBV29-1	TRBD2
TGTGCCTGGAAACCCAGCGGGGTCGGCTACACCTTC	CAWKPSGVGYTF	TRBJ1-2	.	TRBV30	.
TGTGCCAGTAGGAGTGGGCAGGGCCCCTCTATCATCTTC	CASRSGQGPSIIF	TRBJ1-2	.	TRBV19	.
TGTGCCAGTAAAAAGGCGGAGGGGACCTCCGGTGGCTACACCTTC	CASKKAEGTSGGYTF	TRBJ1-2	.	TRBV19	.
TGTGCCAGCCTGAGGACAGGGGGTTCTGATGGCTACACCTTC	CASLRTGGSDGYTF	TRBJ1-2	.	TRBV28	TRBD1
TGTGCCAGCAGCTTTCAAGCGGGGGAAAGAGAGACCCAGTACTTC	CASSFQAGERETQYF	TRBJ2-5	.	TRBV7-3	TRBD2
TGTGCCAGCAAGACAGGCCGATATGGTGAGCAGTTCTTC	CASKTGRYGEQFF	TRBJ2-1	.	TRBV12-3/TRBV12-4	.
TGTGCCATCGAGGACAGGGAGAACCAAGAGACCCAGTACTTC	CAIEDRENQETQYF	TRBJ2-5	.	TRBV28	TRBD1
TGTGCTAGCAACCGAGTGGAGGCCTACAATGAGCAGTTCTTC	CASNRVEAYNEQFF	TRBJ2-1	.	TRBV12-5	.
TGCAGTGCTAGTGCAACCCTAAGCTATGGCTACACCTTC	CSASATLSYGYTF	TRBJ1-2	.	TRBV20-1	.
TGTGCCAGCAGCTTAGAATTCTCAGAGGAGGAGACCCAGTACTTC	CASSLEFSEEETQYF	TRBJ2-5	.	TRBV11-2	.
TGTGCCATCACGTCCAGGGGGGACACCGGGGAGCTGTTTTTT	CAITSRGDTGELFF	TRBJ2-2	.	TRBV10-3	.
TGTGCCAGCAGCTTACAACAGGAGAGCTCCTATAATTCACCCCTCCACTTT	CASSLQQESSYNSPLHF	TRBJ1-6	.	TRBV5-6	.
TGTGCCAGCAGCCAACAGCTTTATAATTCACCCCTCCACTTT	CASSQQLYNSPLHF	TRBJ1-6	.	TRBV28	.
TGTGCCTTACACGGGGGCCGCGCGGGGGGCCCCACCGCTGACTACGAGCAGTACTTC	CALHGGRAGGPTADYEQYF	TRBJ2-7	.	TRBV30	TRBD2
TGTGCCAGCAGTTACGCGGGGAATGGGTTCCAAGAGACCCAGTACTTC	CASSYAGNGFQETQYF	TRBJ2-5	few	TRBV6-5	.
TGCGCCAGCAAGGTCTCCAGCGGGCCCACGGAGACCCAGTACTTC	CASKVSSGPTETQYF	TRBJ2-5	.	TRBV5-1	.
TGTGCCAGCAGCTTCAGGGGGGAGGAGACCCAGTACTTC	CASSFRGEETQYF	TRBJ2-5	.	TRBV5-4	.
TGTGCCAGCAGTTACTCCGGCACAGATACGCAGTATTTT	CASSYSGTDTQYF	TRBJ2-3	.	TRBV6-5	.
TGTGCCAGCGGTCCTCCTCACAGACCCTACGAGCAGTACTTC	CASGPPHRPYEQYF	TRBJ2-7	.	TRBV28	.
TGCGCCAGCAGTTCCCAGGGAAGCACTGAAGCTTTCTTT	CASSSQGSTEAFF	TRBJ1-1	.	TRBV5-1	.
TGCAGCGCTCGGACAGGGAGCGGCACAGATACGCAGTATTTT	CSARTGSGTDTQYF	TRBJ2-3	.	TRBV29-1	TRBD1
TGTGCCTGGAGCCGCGGGCAGGATGGCTACACCTTC	CAWSRGQDGYTF	TRBJ1-2	.	TRBV30	.
TGTGCCAGCAGCCGGCCGGGACAGTTTGCCATCTACGAGCAGTACTTC	CASSRPGQFAIYEQYF	TRBJ2-7	.	TRBV28	TRBD1
TGTGCCAGCAGTATCCGGACAGATATGAACACTGAAGCTTTCTTT	CASSIRTDMNTEAFF	TRBJ1-1	.	TRBV27	.
TGTGCCAGCAGTTGGGACAGGGGAAATACGCAGTATTTT	CASSWDRGNTQYF	TRBJ2-3	.	TRBV6-5	TRBD1
TGCAGTGCTAGTGCATGGGGGTTAGCGGACTCCAAGCATCCAGATACGCAGTATTTT	CSASAWGLADSKHPDTQYF	TRBJ2-3	once	TRBV20-1	.
TGTGCCAGCAGTTTCAGGTCATTAACCCTTTATGGCTACACCTTC	CASSFRSLTLYGYTF	TRBJ1-2	.	TRBV28	.
TGCGCCAGCAGTGAGAATAGGGTGTCAGCTTCGGGACTACTCACAGATACGCAGTATTTT	CASSENRVSASGLLTDTQYF	TRBJ2-3	.	TRBV10-1	TRBD2
TGTGCCAGCAGTGGACAGGGGGCTGATAATTCACCCCTCCACTTT	CASSGQGADNSPLHF	TRBJ1-6	.	TRBV2	TRBD1
TGTGCCAGCAGTTTGCACAGGGTAAGGGCTGAAGCTTTCTTT	CASSLHRVRAEAFF	TRBJ1-1	.	TRBV6-5	.
TGTGCCAGCTCGAAGGAGGCCCAAGAGACCCAGTACTTC	CASSKEAQETQYF	TRBJ2-5	.	TRBV2	.
TGTGCCAGACTCGACAGGGGTGTTCGGGATACGCAGTATTTT	CARLDRGVRDTQYF	TRBJ2-3	.	TRBV2	TRBD1
TGTGCCACCAGTGATCCGGGACTAGCGACGAGCTCCTACAATGAGCAGTTCTTC	CATSDPGLATSSYNEQFF	TRBJ2-1	.	TRBV24-1	TRBD2
TGTGCCAGCAGCCAAACAGGGGATCGAAATGAGCAGTTCTTC	CASSQTGDRNEQFF	TRBJ2-1	.	TRBV7-3	TRBD1